These 2 T cell receptor beta chains share one sample of origin, sequenced in a study of CD8 T cells in Susac syndrome. Reverse transcription used roughly 0.5 to 1 ug RNA and random hexamers. TCRdb used MiXCR to reprocess the immunoSEQ multiplex PCR reads, holding one entry per CDR3 protein. Altogether about 430,000 distinct CDR3 sequences are present, more than 70% being singletons, with the ten largest covering under 0.15%. Sequenced: CD8+ T cells from PBMCs. These receptors were collected from a human donor with multiple sclerosis.

J is TRBJ2-7 and V is TRBV11-2, with TRBD1 matching 7 bases. The CDR3 extends over 16 amino acids. The V and J ends lost 4 bases and 3 bases, in that order; junction bases with no gene match: 12. Germline V gene sequence: CDR1 SGHAT, CDR2 FQNNGV. This chain's CDR3 is CASSSTTRTGVYEQYF. The CDR3 DNA reads as TGTGCCAGCAGCTCTACCACTCGGACAGGAGTCTACGAGCAGTACTTC. The whole variable domain, filled in from reference TRBV11-2 and TRBJ2-7, reads EAGVAQSPRYKIIEKRQSVAFWCNPISGHATLYWYQQILGQGPKLLIQFQNNGVVDDSQLPKDRFSAERLKGVDSTLKIQPAKLEDSAVYLCASSSTTRTGVYEQYFGPGTRLTVT.

The chain recombines TRBV6-5 with TRBJ2-1; unclear D gene. The V and J ends lost 0 bases and 0 bases respectively, with 9 bases between them. The CDR3 has 16 amino acids. CDR1 is MNHEY, CDR2 SVGAGI, per germline. CDR3 region: CASSYSSYGSYNEQFF. The CDR3 nucleotides read TGTGCCAGCAGTTACTCCTCCTATGGCTCCTACAATGAGCAGTTCTTC.